This TCR beta chain was sequenced in a study of shared clonotypes between healthy human individuals (dated by TCRdb to the early 2020s). Broadly, across the study: The cohort included three men and a couple of women between 18 and 49 years of age. Per donor, leukapheresis produced somewhere between about 0.94 and 8.9 billion PBMCs. To increase sequencing depth and limit assay-specific biases, different laboratories used diverse techniques to prepare libraries and sequence TCR repertoires. Blood TCR repertoires of several healthy adults were deeply sequenced to estimate repertoire size and the extent of clonotype sharing between individuals. For each donor, CD4 naive and CD4 memory were each given three plates, CD8 naive was given two plates, and CD8 memory was given one plate.

TCR CDR3 regions were amplified from genomic DNA by multiplex PCR using the deep immunoSEQ assay. Extracted genomic DNA from each cell subset was distributed evenly across all wells of several immunoSEQ 96-well plates, and each plate was treated as a replicate. For sorted subsets, each replicate PCR was loaded with 200 to 250 ng genomic DNA, equivalent to 30,000 or so T cell genomes. Purified libraries were measured with a Qubit 3.0 fluorometer, size-checked on a Bioanalyzer 2100, and measured again with the KAPA Library Quantification kit. Every immunoSEQ 96-well plate was sequenced on a dedicated single-read 150-cycle Illumina NextSeq 550 flow cell. The study's own analysis went as follows. Because the immunoSEQ output held only junctional sequences and lacked quality scores, the filtering could not match the filtering applied to full-length reads. To assign V/J genes and CDR3, sequences were annotated using PyIR, a Python wrapper for IgBLAST v1.9, with IMGT germline references. Reads with weak V/J assignments (E-value above 1e-6), missing CDR3, stop codons, out-of-frame junctions, or ambiguous translated residues were removed. V3J clonotypes were defined by identical inferred V gene, J gene, and CDR3 amino acid sequence. Percentage overlap between repertoires was calculated by dividing the number of shared unique clonotypes by the size of the smaller repertoire. Three approaches were used to assess repertoire richness: RTK rarefaction, the Chao1 estimator, and Recon v2.1 estimates of unobserved clonotypes. For all TCRbeta clonotypes obtained by the gDNA method from a handful of donors, generation probabilities were computed with OLGA. Not all clones reach the TCRdb copy of this immuneACCESS table, which keeps in-frame sequences only. Checked studies attribute under half of the gap to unresolved V genes and leave the rest unexplained. The V and J calls and clone size come from that table; D and trimming were worked out from the DNA. In all, the sample holds fewer than 3 million clones, and roughly 90% of those were seen once. Around 0.38% of the sample rests with the top ten.

The donors were healthy, HIV-negative adults who had no recently reported acute infections or vaccinations. All donors were Caucasian adults living in Nashville, Tennessee, USA. CD4+ T cells were enriched by magnetic negative selection, after which naive cells were positively selected on CD45RA and the negative fraction was taken as the memory subset. Blood was obtained by leukapheresis, after which PBMCs were separated by Ficoll-Histopaque density gradient centrifugation and cryopreserved in liquid nitrogen vapor phase. Analytical flow cytometry was used to check the purity and quantity of every magnetically sorted T cell population. Genomic DNA was isolated from every sorted fraction and measured by UV absorbance on a Nanodrop 2000c. What the authors observed across the whole study: Naive subsets generally had larger estimated clonotype richness than memory subsets did. Rarefaction of sorted-subset datasets indicated incomplete sequencing despite the large sequencing depth. The genetic and exposure-history diversity represented was limited by the small number of donors. Compared with non-shared clonotypes, clonotypes shared by all four sorted-subset donors had higher generation probabilities. Approximately 5% of naive CD4, 3.5% of naive CD8, approximately 2.2% of memory CD4, and less than 0.45% of memory CD8 clonotypes were shared across several donors. Sampling was limited to blood, and TCR repertoires in tissue likely differ from TCR repertoires in blood. Pairwise subsampling indicated that sequencing depth was expected to affect the degree of clonotype sharing among donors.

This clone has just a few counts. Its antigen remains undetermined. No much larger clone is present one base from it, and per-base qualities are unavailable. The CDR3 sequence holds 12 residues, the cysteine and phenylalanine included. Of the read, only the CDR3 DNA is kept; its 36 bases are in frame from base 1. Per the germline V gene, MDHEN is the CDR1 and SYDVKM is the CDR2. V and J are truncated by 5 bases and 7 bases respectively, leaving an intervening sequence of 11 bases. Sequenced material: naive CD4+ T cells from PBMCs. Explained via the paper, the cell subset or site label denotes: CD45RA+ positively selected. The clonotype originates from a man younger than 35 in good health. Some clones in this sample may be carry-over from other donors' samples. The chain is assembled from TRBV28 and TRBJ1-2, with the D gene too uncertain to name. The CDR3 loop reads CASSPGLSGYTF. The base sequence is TGTGCCAGCAGTCCCGGACTTTCTGGCTACACCTTC.